The 6 T cell receptor beta chains reported below all come from one sample, sequenced in a study of T cells in Graves' hyperthyroidism and ophthalmopathy. From RNA transcripts, TCR beta CDR3 regions were amplified. Researchers ran a first-round RT-PCR on the TCR CDR3 using the HTBI primer set. TCRdb re-called the multiplex PCR reads through MiXCR, storing one row per CDR3 protein. Altogether roughly 400,000 distinct CDR3 sequences are present, about 14% being singletons, with the ten largest covering around 28%. The sequencing sample was made of blood. These receptors were taken from a middle-aged man with Graves' ophthalmopathy.

This clonotype was seen repeatedly, ten times or more. The CDR3 coding sequence is TGTGCCAGCAGTGGTCCGGGGTCTCGGGAGCAGTACTTC. This translates into CASSGPGSREQYF. The J gene is TRBJ2-7, the V gene TRBV2, with D possibly TRBD2 on 5 matching bases. The CDR3 loop spans 13 amino acids. V lost 4 bases and J 7 bases, leaving 14 bases between the germline ends. From germline, CDR1 is SNHLY and CDR2 FYNNEI.

This clonotype was seen repeatedly, ten times or more. The DNA for the CDR3 is TGTGCCAGCGGAACAGGGGGCCCAGATACGCAGTATTTT. It yields the protein CASGTGGPDTQYF. This sequence joins TRBV18 and TRBJ2-3; 9 bases map to TRBD1. J gave up 4 bases and V 8 bases, and 4 bases lay outside the gene matches. Germline V gene sequence: CDR1 KGHSH, CDR2 LQKENI. The CDR3 covers 13 residues.

This clonotype was found many times. V gene TRBV20-1 combines with J gene TRBJ1-1; D unresolved. V was pared by 3 bases and J by 11 bases, with 10 bases between. The CDR3 is made up of 10 amino acids. Germline lookup yields CDR1 DFQATT and CDR2 SNEGSKA (reference sequence). In nucleotides, the CDR3 is TGCAGTGCTAGGTTTCTGCATGCTTTCTTT. This sequence encodes CSARFLHAFF.

This clonotype was seen at least ten times. A junction end diverges from the germline sequence, so it may reflect a read error. The J gene is TRBJ2-3, the V gene TRBV5-1; 9 bases map to TRBD2. The CDR3 is 15 residues long. Germline CDR1 and CDR2: SGHRS and YFSETQ. For the CDR3, the DNA is TGTGCCAGCAGCGGATTAGCGGGAGGCACAGATACGCAGTATTTT. It encodes CASSGLAGGTDTQYF.

Ten or more counts support this clonotype. The chain uses TRBV13 and TRBJ2-3; D perhaps matches TRBD2 (5 bases). Germline CDR1 reads PRHDT; CDR2 reads FYEKMQ (reference sequence). Trimming left V 5 bases short and J 1 base short, with 16 bases between. The CDR3 runs 16 residues. CDR3 sequence reads: CASSTSLALGTDTQYF. As DNA, the CDR3 is TGTGCCAGCAGCACTTCTTTAGCGCTAGGCACAGATACGCAGTATTTT.

J is TRBJ1-6 and V is TRBV12-3 or TRBV12-4; the match to TRBD1 covers 7 bases. There are 18 residues in the CDR3. V trimming: 4 bases; J trimming: 8 bases; junction bases outside the gene matches: 17. For the CDR3, the DNA is TGTGCCAGCAGTTCAGCAGGACAGGAGTCCGGTATAGATTCACCCCTCCACTTT. Encoded protein: CASSSAGQESGIDSPLHF.